The 8 T cell receptor beta chains in this list originate from one sample, sequenced in a study of blood T cell repertoires in COVID-19 (dated by TCRdb to the early 2020s). Library preparation was by the immunoSEQ multiplex PCR assay. TCRdb took over this immuneACCESS table, retaining in-frame rearrangements with V and J assigned. Such tables are incomplete; in checked studies, under half of the missing clones stem from an unresolved V gene, and the remainder is unexplained. Present in this sample are 200,000 to 250,000 clones, around three quarters of which were seen just once. The ten biggest clones cover around 7.3% of the sample. The sample was peripheral blood. The receptors here all came from a woman between 70 and 85 years old with acute or convalescent COVID-19.

The chain has TRBV7-3 and TRBJ2-7; 7 bases fit TRBD2. From germline, CDR1 is SGHTA and CDR2 FQGTGA. The CDR3 is made up of 14 amino acids. With V trimmed by 5 bases and J by 2 bases, 6 bases remained unmatched. The CDR3 DNA follows: TGTGCCAGCAGCCTCAACGGGGGGACCTACGAGCAGTACTTC. Translated: CASSLNGGTYEQYF.

The chain recombines TRBV7-9 with TRBJ2-5, with D hard to call. CDR1 and CDR2 (germline): SEHNR, FQNEAQ (reference sequence). The CDR3 spans 15 residues. V lost 1 base and J lost 2, with 11 bases in between. The CDR3: CASSLGDIRQETQYF. The CDR3 region has the DNA TGTGCCAGCAGCTTAGGAGATATTAGACAAGAGACCCAGTACTTC.

This clone was found once. The chain combines TRBV5-4 with TRBJ1-2; TRBD1 matches at 9 bases. The CDR3 covers 15 residues. CDR1 SGHNT and CDR2 YYREEE come from the germline V gene (reference sequence). With V trimmed by 0 bases and J by 4 bases, 4 bases remained unmatched. The CDR3 is CASSLDGTGPYGYTF. CDR3 sequence (DNA): TGTGCCAGCAGCTTGGATGGGACAGGGCCCTATGGCTACACCTTC.

The chain is built from TRBV6-2 or TRBV6-3 and TRBJ1-3; a weak D match, TRBD1 (6 bases). This CDR3 has 20 residues. Per the germline V gene, CDR1 is MNHEY and CDR2 is SVGEGT. The V gene lost 4 bases and the J gene lost 0 bases, with 25 bases spanning the gap. The CDR3 loop is CASSFPNWIRTASSGNTIYF. CDR3 nucleotides: TGTGCCAGCAGTTTCCCCAACTGGATTCGGACAGCGTCCTCTGGAAACACCATATATTTT.

The chain is built from TRBV11-1 and TRBJ2-2, with 7 bases matching TRBD1. The CDR3 has 17 residues. CDR1 SGHAT and CDR2 FQDESV come from the germline V gene (reference sequence). V shed 0 bases and J 0 bases; nucleotides not matched to a gene: 4. This CDR3 reads CASSLAIGTANTGELFF. The DNA for the CDR3 is TGTGCCAGCAGCTTAGCCATTGGGACAGCGAACACCGGGGAGCTGTTTTTT.

V gene TRBV7-9 combines with J gene TRBJ2-5; the match to TRBD2 covers 8 bases. The CDR3 is 14 amino acids. J gave up 2 bases and V 6 bases, and 5 bases lay outside the gene matches. Germline values: CDR1 SEHNR, CDR2 FQNEAQ (reference sequence). The CDR3 DNA follows: TGTGCCAGCAGGAAGGCGGGGGGTCAAGAGACCCAGTACTTC. Protein: CASRKAGGQETQYF.

This chain connects TRBV5-1 to TRBJ1-1; 10 nucleotides align to TRBD1. With V trimmed by 4 bases and J by 3 bases, 3 bases remained unmatched. The CDR3 spans 14 residues. Germline CDR1 reads SGHRS; CDR2 reads YFSETQ. CDR3 region: CASSMGTGDTEAFF. The CDR3 DNA reads TGCGCCAGCAGCATGGGGACAGGGGACACTGAAGCTTTCTTT.

This chain uses TRBV2 with TRBJ1-4; no definite D call. CDR1 is SNHLY, CDR2 FYNNEI, per germline. Trimming shortened V by 6 bases and J by 4 bases, and 18 bases separated the two germline ends. The CDR3 is 16 residues long. This CDR3 reads CASSGEPGSYNEKLFF. In DNA form, the CDR3 reads TGTGCCAGCAGCGGGGAACCCGGGTCTTATAATGAAAAACTGTTTTTT.